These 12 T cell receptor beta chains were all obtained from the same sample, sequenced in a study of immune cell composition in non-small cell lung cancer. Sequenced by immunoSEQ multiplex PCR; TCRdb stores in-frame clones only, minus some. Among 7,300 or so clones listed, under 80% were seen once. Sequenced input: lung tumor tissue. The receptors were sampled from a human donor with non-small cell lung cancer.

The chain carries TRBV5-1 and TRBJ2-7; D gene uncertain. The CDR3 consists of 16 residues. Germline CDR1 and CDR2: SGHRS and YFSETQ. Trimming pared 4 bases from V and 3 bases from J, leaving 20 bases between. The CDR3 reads CASSPLGYGTDYEQYF. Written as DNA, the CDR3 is TGCGCCAGCAGCCCCCTGGGTTACGGAACCGACTACGAGCAGTACTTC. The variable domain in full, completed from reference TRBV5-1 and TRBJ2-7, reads KAGVTQTPRYLIKTRGQQVTLSCSPISGHRSVSWYQQTPGQGLQFLFEYFSETQRNKGNFPGRFSGRQFSNSRSEMNVSTLELGDSALYLCASSPLGYGTDYEQYFGPGTRLTVT.

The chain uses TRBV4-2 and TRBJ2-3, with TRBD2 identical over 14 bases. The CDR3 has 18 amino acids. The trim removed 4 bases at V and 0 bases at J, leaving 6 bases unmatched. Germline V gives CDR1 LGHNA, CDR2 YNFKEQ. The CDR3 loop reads CASSRRTSGGISTDTQYF. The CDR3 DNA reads TGTGCCAGCAGCCGGCGGACTAGCGGGGGGATAAGCACAGATACGCAGTATTTT.

The CDR3 is CASSVGQGKHGYTF. DNA for the CDR3: TGTGCCAGCAGCGTTGGACAGGGTAAACATGGCTACACCTTC. The chain employs TRBV9 and TRBJ1-2; 8 nucleotides match TRBD1. The ends lost 2 bases at V and 6 bases at J; junction bases unmatched: 6. The CDR3 is 14 residues long. The germline V gene has CDR1 SGDLS and CDR2 YYNGEE.

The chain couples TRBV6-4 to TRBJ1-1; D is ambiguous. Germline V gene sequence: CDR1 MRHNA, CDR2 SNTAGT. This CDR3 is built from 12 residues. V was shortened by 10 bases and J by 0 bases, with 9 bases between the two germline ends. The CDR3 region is CATEGLNTEAFF. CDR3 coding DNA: TGTGCCACCGAGGGTTTGAACACTGAAGCTTTCTTT.

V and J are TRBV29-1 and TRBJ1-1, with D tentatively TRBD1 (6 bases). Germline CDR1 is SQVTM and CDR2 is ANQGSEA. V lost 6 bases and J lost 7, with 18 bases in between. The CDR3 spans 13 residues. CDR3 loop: CSVLTFEGGEAFF. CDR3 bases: TGCAGCGTGCTCACGTTTGAGGGGGGTGAAGCTTTCTTT.

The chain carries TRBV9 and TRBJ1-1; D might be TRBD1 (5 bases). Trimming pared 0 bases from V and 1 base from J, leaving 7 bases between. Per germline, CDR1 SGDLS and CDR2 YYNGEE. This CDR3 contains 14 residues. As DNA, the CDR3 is TGTGCCAGCAGCGTAGTGGGGCCGAACACTGAAGCTTTCTTT. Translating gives CASSVVGPNTEAFF.

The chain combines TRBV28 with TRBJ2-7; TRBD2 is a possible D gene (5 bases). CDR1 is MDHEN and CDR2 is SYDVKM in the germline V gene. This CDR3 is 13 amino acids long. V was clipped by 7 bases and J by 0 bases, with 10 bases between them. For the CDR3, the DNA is TGTGCCAGCACCCCGGGGAGCTCCTACGAGCAGTACTTC. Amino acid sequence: CASTPGSSYEQYF.

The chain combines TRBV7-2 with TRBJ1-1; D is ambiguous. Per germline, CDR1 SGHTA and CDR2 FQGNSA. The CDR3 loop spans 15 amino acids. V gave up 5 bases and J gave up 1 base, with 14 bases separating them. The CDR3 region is CASSGPGSANTEAFF. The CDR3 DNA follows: TGTGCCAGCAGCGGGCCCGGGAGCGCGAACACTGAAGCTTTCTTT.

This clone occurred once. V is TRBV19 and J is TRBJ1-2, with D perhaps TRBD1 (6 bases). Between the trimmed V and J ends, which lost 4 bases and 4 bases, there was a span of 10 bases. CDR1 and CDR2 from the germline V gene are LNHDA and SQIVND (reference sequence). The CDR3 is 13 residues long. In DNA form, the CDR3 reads TGTGCCAGTAGTAACCGGGACATCTATGGCTACACCTTC. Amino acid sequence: CASSNRDIYGYTF.

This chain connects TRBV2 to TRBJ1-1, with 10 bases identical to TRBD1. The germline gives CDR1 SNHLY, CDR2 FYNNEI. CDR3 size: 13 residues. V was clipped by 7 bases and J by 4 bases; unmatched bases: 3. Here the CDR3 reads CASTGQGTTEAFF. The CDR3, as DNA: TGTGCCAGCACGGGACAGGGGACCACTGAAGCTTTCTTT.

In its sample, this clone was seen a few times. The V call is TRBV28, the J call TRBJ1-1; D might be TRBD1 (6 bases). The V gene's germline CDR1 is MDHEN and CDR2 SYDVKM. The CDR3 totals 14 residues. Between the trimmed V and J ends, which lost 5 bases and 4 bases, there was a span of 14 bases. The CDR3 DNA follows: TGTGCCAGCAGTGTCCAGGGGCGGGCCACTGAAGCTTTCTTT. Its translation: CASSVQGRATEAFF. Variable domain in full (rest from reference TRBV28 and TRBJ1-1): DVKVTQSSRYLVKRTGEKVFLECVQDMDHENMFWYRQDPGLGLRLIYFSYDVKMKEKGDIPEGYSVSREKKERFSLILESASTNQTSMYLCASSVQGRATEAFFGQGTRLTVV.

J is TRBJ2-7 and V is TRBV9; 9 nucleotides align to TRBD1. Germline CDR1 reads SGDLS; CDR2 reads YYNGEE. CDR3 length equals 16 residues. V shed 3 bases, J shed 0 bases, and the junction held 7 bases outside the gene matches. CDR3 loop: CASSDPRQGGSYEQYF. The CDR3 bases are TGTGCCAGCAGCGACCCCCGACAGGGGGGCTCCTACGAGCAGTACTTC.